Listed below are T cell receptor beta chains from one sample, sequenced in a study of cytomegalovirus exposure and HLA in healthy donors. Using immunoSEQ multiplex PCR, the repertoire was profiled, and TCRdb retains in-frame clones only, with some absent. The table has fewer than 250,000 clones, around 85% seen once. The material sequenced was PBMCs. The receptors were gathered from a girl aged 2-10 years in good health and CMV-seronegative. Both conserved end residues are part of each CDR3. D genes are given only for firm matches. Clone size is stated in some rows and not others, as once, few, many or a class when expanded.

>TRBJ2-1|.|TRBV5-1|TRBD2
TGCGCCAGCAGCTTGTGGGCGGGAGAGTCATACAATGAGCAGTTCTTC
CASSLWAGESYNEQFF
>TRBJ2-3|.|TRBV5-1|.
TGCGCCAGCAGCTTGTTAGGGGCCACAGATACGCAGTATTTT
CASSLLGATDTQYF
>TRBJ2-1|once|TRBV12-5|.
TGTGCTAGTGGTTTGTCTCCCTACAATGAGCAGTTCTTC
CASGLSPYNEQFF
>TRBJ2-7|.|TRBV10-1|.
TGCGCCAGCAGTGTGCGGAATTACGAGCAGTACTTC
CASSVRNYEQYF
>TRBJ2-5|.|TRBV30|TRBD1
TGTGCCTGGGGGACAGGGGAGGGAGAGACCCAGTACTTC
CAWGTGEGETQYF
>TRBJ2-2|.|TRBV7-9|TRBD2
TGTGCCAGCAGCCCATATAGCGGGAGCAACACCGGGGAGCTGTTTTTT
CASSPYSGSNTGELFF
>TRBJ2-7|.|TRBV4-2|.
TGTGCCAGCAGCCAAGATGTTACACCTTCCTACGAGCAGTACTTC
CASSQDVTPSYEQYF
>TRBJ2-2|.|TRBV7-9|TRBD1
TGTGCCAGCAGGACCTACGACAGGGAAGGTCCCGGGGAGCTGTTTTTT
CASRTYDREGPGELFF
>TRBJ2-7|few|TRBV21-1|.
TGTGCCAGCCACGTACTGAATGGGACAGGGGACTACGAGCAGTACTTC
CASHVLNGTGDYEQYF
>TRBJ2-2|.|TRBV7-7|TRBD2
TGTGCCAGCAGCTTTGAGTGTAGCGGGAGGGCCAGCGGGGAGCTGTTTTTT
CASSFECSGRASGELFF
>TRBJ1-5|.|TRBV6-1|.
TGTGCCACCCGAGGTGCGGATAGCAATCAGCCCCAGCATTTT
CATRGADSNQPQHF
>TRBJ2-7|.|TRBV20-1|.
TGCAGTGCTACCGATACTTACGAGCAGTACTTC
CSATDTYEQYF
>TRBJ1-5|.|TRBV2|.
TGTGCCAGCAAATTAGAGCACAGGATCAATCAGCCCCAGCATTTT
CASKLEHRINQPQHF
>TRBJ2-7|.|TRBV2|.
TGTGCCAGCCGGGACTTGCTCTACGAGCAGTACTTC
CASRDLLYEQYF
>TRBJ2-1|few|TRBV29-1|.
TGCAGCGTTGCACAACCCGATGAGCAGTTCTTC
CSVAQPDEQFF
>TRBJ2-3|.|TRBV10-3|TRBD2
TGTGCCACATCCGAGCGGGACTTCTCAGATACGCAGTATTTT
CATSERDFSDTQYF
>TRBJ2-2|.|TRBV4-1|TRBD2
TGCGCCAGCAGCCAAGGACTAGCGGGAGCGAACGGGGAGCTGTTTTTT
CASSQGLAGANGELFF
>TRBJ2-3|.|TRBV5-8|TRBD2
TGTGCCAGCAGCGCACTTCCGGGACTACGCACAGATACGCAGTATTTT
CASSALPGLRTDTQYF
>TRBJ2-3|.|TRBV7-9|.
TGTGCCAGCAGCTTAGTAGTAGCAGATACGCAGTATTTT
CASSLVVADTQYF
>TRBJ2-3|.|TRBV4-2|.
TGTGCCAGCAGCCCGGGATTAGCTCCCACAGATACGCAGTATTTT
CASSPGLAPTDTQYF
>TRBJ2-1|.|TRBV4-1|TRBD2
TGCGCCAGAAAGCGGGGGTGGGTAAATGAGCAGTTCTTC
CARKRGWVNEQFF
>TRBJ2-2|few|TRBV7-6|TRBD2
TGTGCCAGCAGCTTAGGTGGACTAGCGGGGGGGCGCGGAGCCGGGGAGCTGTTTTTT
CASSLGGLAGGRGAGELFF
>TRBJ2-1|.|TRBV25-1|.
TGTGCCAGCAATATGGAAGGCAGCCTAGATCAGAATGAGCAGTTCTTC
CASNMEGSLDQNEQFF
>TRBJ1-2|.|TRBV6-1|TRBD1
TGTGCCAGCAGCGAAAGGGCGCACGGGCAGGGGGCTTACACCTTC
CASSERAHGQGAYTF
>TRBJ2-7|.|TRBV27|TRBD2
TGTGCCAGCAGTACGACTAGCGCCCCCTCCGAGCAGTACTTC
CASSTTSAPSEQYF
>TRBJ1-1|few|TRBV14|TRBD1
TGTGCCAGCAGCCTACGACAGGGGTACACTGAAGCTTTCTTT
CASSLRQGYTEAFF
>TRBJ2-6|.|TRBV19|.
TGTGCCAGTAGTAGGGACATCTCTGGGGCCAACGTCCTGACTTTC
CASSRDISGANVLTF
>TRBJ2-3|.|TRBV15|TRBD2
TGTGCCACCAGCAGAGATCAGGCTAGCGGGACAGATACGCAGTATTTT
CATSRDQASGTDTQYF
>TRBJ2-7|.|TRBV5-1|.
TGCGCCAGCAGCCCTACGGCCTACGAGCAGTACTTC
CASSPTAYEQYF
>TRBJ2-7|.|TRBV10-1|TRBD2
TGCGCCAGCAGTGACCCCCGATCTAGCGGGAGTTACGAGCAGTACTTC
CASSDPRSSGSYEQYF
>TRBJ2-3|.|TRBV27|TRBD2
TGTGCCAGCAGTTCGACTAGCGAGTTAGATACGCAGTATTTT
CASSSTSELDTQYF
>TRBJ2-6|.|TRBV5-1|.
TGCGCCAGCAGCCTTGGACAATACGGGGCCAACGTCCTGACTTTC
CASSLGQYGANVLTF
>TRBJ2-7|few|TRBV25-1|.
TGTGCCAGCAGTGAAAGCACTCTCTCCTACGAGCAGTACTTC
CASSESTLSYEQYF
>TRBJ1-6|.|TRBV9|.
TGTGCCAGCAGCGCGGGGGGGAGCTCACCCCTCCACTTT
CASSAGGSSPLHF
>TRBJ2-5|.|TRBV10-1|TRBD2
TGCGCCAGCAGCGCGGGGGTCCGCGAGACCCAGTACTTC
CASSAGVRETQYF
>TRBJ2-7|.|TRBV5-6|TRBD1
TGTGCCAGCAGCTTGAGACAGGGGGCCTCTTCTGACGAGCAGTACTTC
CASSLRQGASSDEQYF
>TRBJ2-3|few|TRBV5-6|.
TGTGCCAGCAGCTTGGCCTTCGGGGATACGCAGTATTTT
CASSLAFGDTQYF
>TRBJ2-3|few|TRBV5-1|.
TGCGCCAGCAGCTTGGCCACACGCACAGATACGCAGTATTTT
CASSLATRTDTQYF